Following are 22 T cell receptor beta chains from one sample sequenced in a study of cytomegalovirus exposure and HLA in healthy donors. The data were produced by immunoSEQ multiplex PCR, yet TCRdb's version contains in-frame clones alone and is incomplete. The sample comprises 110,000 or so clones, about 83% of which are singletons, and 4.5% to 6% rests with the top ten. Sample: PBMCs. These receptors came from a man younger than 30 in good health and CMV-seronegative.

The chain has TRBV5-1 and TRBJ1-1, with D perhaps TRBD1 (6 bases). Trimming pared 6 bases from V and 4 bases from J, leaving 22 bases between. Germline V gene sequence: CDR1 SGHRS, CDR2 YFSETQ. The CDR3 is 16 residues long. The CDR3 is CASTRPGGEGGTEAFF. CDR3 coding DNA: TGCGCCAGCACCCGTCCGGGGGGGGAAGGGGGCACTGAAGCTTTCTTT.

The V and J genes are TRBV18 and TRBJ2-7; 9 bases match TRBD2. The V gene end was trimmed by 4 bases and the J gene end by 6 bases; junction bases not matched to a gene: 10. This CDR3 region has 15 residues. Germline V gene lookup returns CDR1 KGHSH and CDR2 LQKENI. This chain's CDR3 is CASSLQVSGSGEQYF. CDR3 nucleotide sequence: TGTGCCAGCTCACTACAAGTTAGCGGGAGCGGCGAGCAGTACTTC.

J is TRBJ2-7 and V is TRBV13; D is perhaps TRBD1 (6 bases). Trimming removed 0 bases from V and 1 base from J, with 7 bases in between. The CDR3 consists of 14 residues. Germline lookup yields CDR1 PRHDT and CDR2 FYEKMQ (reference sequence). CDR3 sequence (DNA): TGTGCCAGCAGCTTAGGCGACAGGTCCTACGAGCAGTACTTC. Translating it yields CASSLGDRSYEQYF.

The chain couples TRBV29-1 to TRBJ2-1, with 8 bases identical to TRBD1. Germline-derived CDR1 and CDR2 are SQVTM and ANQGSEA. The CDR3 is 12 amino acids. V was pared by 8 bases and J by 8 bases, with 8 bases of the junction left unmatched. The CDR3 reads CSSGQGFDEQFF. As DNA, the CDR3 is TGCAGCTCTGGACAGGGATTCGATGAGCAGTTCTTC.

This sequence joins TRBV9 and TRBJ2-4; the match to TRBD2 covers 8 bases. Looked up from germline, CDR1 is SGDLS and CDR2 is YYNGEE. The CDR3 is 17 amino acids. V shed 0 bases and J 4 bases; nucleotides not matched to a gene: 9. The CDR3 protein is CASSVDLDSGIKNIQYF. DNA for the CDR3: TGTGCCAGCAGCGTAGACCTAGATAGCGGGATAAAAAACATTCAGTACTTC.

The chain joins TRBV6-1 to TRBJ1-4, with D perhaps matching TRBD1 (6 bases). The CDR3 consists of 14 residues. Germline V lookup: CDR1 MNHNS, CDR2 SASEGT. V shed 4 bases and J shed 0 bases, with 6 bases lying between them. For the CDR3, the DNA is TGTGCCAGCAGTGGGACAGCAACTAATGAAAAACTGTTTTTT. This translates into CASSGTATNEKLFF.

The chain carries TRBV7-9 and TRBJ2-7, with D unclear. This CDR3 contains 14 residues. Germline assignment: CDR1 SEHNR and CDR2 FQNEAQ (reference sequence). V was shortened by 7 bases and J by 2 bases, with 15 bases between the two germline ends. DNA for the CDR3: TGTGCCAGCACCGCCGGGTTTGGCCCCTACGAGCAGTACTTC. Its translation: CASTAGFGPYEQYF.

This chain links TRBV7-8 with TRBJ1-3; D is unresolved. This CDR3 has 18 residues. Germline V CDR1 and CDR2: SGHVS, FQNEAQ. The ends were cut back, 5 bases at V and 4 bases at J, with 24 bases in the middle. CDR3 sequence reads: CASSERTLRRSGGNTIYF. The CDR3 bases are TGTGCCAGCAGCGAGCGCACACTCAGGCGCTCGGGAGGAAACACCATATATTTT.

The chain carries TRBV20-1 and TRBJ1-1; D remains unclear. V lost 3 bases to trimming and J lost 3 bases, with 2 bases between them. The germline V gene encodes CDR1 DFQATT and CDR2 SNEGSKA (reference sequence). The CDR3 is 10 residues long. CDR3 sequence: CSASDTEAFF. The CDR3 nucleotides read TGCAGTGCTAGCGACACTGAAGCTTTCTTT.

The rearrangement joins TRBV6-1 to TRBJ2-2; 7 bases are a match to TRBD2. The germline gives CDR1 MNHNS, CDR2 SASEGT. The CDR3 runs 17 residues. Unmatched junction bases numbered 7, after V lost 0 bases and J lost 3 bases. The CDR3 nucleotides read TGTGCCAGCAGTGAAGCTGGGCGGGGGAGAGACACCGGGGAGCTGTTTTTT. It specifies CASSEAGRGRDTGELFF.

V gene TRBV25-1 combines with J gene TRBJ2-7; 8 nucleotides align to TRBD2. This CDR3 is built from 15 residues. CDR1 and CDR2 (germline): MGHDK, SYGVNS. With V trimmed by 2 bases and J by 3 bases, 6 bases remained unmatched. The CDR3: CASSEGGGSYYEQYF. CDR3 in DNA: TGTGCCAGCAGTGAAGGCGGGGGGTCCTACTACGAGCAGTACTTC.

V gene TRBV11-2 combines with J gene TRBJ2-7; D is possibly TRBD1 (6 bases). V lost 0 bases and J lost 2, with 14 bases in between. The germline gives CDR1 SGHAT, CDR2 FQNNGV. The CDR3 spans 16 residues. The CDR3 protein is CASSLEFLTGPYEQYF. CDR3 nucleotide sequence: TGTGCCAGCAGCTTAGAATTCTTGACAGGTCCCTACGAGCAGTACTTC.

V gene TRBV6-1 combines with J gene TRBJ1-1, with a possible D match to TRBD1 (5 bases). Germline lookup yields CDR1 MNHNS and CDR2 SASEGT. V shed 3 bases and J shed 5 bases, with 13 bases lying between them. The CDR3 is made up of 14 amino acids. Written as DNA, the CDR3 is TGTGCCAGCAGTGAGCGGGACGATCGGACTGAAGCTTTCTTT. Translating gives CASSERDDRTEAFF.

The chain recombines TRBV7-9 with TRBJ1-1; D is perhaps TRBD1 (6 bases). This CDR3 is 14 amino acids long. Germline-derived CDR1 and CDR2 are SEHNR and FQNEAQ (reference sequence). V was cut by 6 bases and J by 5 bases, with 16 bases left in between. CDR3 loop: CASRYGEGETEAFF. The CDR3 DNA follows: TGTGCCAGCAGATATGGGGAGGGGGAAACTGAAGCTTTCTTT.

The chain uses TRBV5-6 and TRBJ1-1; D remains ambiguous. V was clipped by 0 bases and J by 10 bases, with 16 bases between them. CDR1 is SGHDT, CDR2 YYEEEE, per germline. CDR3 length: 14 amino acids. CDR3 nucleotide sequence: TGTGCCAGCAGCTTGGTAACGGTAAAGGGAGTAGCTTTCTTT. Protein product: CASSLVTVKGVAFF.

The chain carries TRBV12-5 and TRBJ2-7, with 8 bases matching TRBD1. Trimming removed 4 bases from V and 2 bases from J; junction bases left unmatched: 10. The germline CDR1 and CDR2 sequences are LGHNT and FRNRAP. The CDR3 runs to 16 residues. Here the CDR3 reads CASGSRITGGTYEQYF. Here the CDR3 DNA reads TGTGCTAGTGGTTCCCGGATTACAGGGGGAACCTACGAGCAGTACTTC.

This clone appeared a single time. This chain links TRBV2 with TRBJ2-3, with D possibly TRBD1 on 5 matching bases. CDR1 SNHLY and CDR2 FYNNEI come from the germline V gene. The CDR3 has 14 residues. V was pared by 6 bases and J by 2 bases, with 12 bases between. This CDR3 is CASSQGYLTDTQYF. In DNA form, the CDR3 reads TGTGCCAGCAGCCAGGGATATCTCACAGATACGCAGTATTTT.

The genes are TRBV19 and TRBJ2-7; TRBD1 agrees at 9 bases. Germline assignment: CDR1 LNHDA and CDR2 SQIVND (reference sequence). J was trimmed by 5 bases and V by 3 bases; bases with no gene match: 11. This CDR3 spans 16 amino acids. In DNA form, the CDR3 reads TGTGCCAGTAGTATCATGCCGGGACAGGGTTCCAACGAGCAGTACTTC. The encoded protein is CASSIMPGQGSNEQYF.

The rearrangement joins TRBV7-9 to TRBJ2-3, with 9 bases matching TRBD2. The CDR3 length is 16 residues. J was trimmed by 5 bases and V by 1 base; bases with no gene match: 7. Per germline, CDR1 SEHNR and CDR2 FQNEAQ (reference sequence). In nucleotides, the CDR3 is TGTGCCAGCAGCTTAGTTCCAGCGGGGGGCGGAGATACGCAGTATTTT. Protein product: CASSLVPAGGGDTQYF. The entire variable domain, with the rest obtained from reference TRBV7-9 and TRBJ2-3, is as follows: DTGVSQNPRHKITKRGQNVTFRCDPISEHNRLYWYRQTLGQGPEFLTYFQNEAQLEKSRLLSDRFSAERPKGSFSTLEIQRTEQGDSAMYLCASSLVPAGGGDTQYFGPGTRLTVL.

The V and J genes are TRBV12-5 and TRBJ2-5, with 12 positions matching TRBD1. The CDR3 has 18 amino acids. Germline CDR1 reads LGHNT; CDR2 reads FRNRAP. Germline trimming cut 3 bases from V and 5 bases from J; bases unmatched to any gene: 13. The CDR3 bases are TGTGCTAGTGGTTTCCTACCGCGGGACAGGGGGCGCCGGGAGACCCAGTACTTC. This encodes CASGFLPRDRGRRETQYF.

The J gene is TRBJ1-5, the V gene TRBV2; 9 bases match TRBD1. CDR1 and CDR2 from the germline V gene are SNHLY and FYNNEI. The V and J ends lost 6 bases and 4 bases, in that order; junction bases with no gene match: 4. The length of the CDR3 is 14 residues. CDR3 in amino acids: CASRDGQGNQPQHF. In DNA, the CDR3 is TGTGCCAGCAGAGACGGACAGGGGAATCAGCCCCAGCATTTT.

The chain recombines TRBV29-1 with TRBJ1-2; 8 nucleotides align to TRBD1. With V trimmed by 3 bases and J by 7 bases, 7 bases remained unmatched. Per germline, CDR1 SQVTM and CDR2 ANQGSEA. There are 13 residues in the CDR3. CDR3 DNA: TGCAGCGTTGATCCCCAGGGGGCGGGTGGCTACACCTTC. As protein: CSVDPQGAGGYTF.